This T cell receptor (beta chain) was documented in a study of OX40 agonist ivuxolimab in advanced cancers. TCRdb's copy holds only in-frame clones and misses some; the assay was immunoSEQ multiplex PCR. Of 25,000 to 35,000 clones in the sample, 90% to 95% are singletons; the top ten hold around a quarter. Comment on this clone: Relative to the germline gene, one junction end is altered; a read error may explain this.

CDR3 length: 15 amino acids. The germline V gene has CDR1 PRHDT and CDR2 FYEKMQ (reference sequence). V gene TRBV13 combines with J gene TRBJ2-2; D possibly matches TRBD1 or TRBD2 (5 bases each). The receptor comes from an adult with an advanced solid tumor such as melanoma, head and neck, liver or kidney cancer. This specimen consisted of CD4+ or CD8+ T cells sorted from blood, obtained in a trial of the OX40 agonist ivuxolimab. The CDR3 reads CASSLGPGNTGELVF. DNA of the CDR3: TGTGCCAGCAGCTTAGGACCAGGGAACACCGGGGAGCTGGTTTTT.